This TCR beta chain was recovered during a study of STAT5B mutations in CD4+ large granular lymphocyte leukemia. Overall study context: Among healthy controls, a particular HLA allele went with more CDR3 'QG' motifs.

V was clipped by 1 base and J by 1 base; unmatched bases: 10. This CDR3 has 18 residues. Germline loops: CDR1 PRHDT, CDR2 FYEKMQ (reference sequence). TCRdb's copy holds only in-frame clones and misses some; the assay was immunoSEQ multiplex PCR. The data contain about 30,000 clones, around 80% of them singletons. The TCR comes from a human donor in good health. Material for sequencing was CD4+ T cells from blood buffy coats. The rearrangement uses TRBV13 and TRBJ1-2; 9 bases are shared with TRBD1. The CDR3 is CASSLERDREGGNYGYTF. As DNA, the CDR3 is TGTGCCAGCAGCTTAGAGAGGGACAGGGAGGGTGGTAACTATGGCTACACCTTC. Variable domain in full (rest from reference TRBV13 and TRBJ1-2): AAGVIQSPRHLIKEKRETATLKCYPIPRHDTVYWYQQGPGQDPQFLISFYEKMQSDKGSIPDRFSAQQFSDYHSELNMSSLELGDSALYFCASSLERDREGGNYGYTFGSGTRLTVV.